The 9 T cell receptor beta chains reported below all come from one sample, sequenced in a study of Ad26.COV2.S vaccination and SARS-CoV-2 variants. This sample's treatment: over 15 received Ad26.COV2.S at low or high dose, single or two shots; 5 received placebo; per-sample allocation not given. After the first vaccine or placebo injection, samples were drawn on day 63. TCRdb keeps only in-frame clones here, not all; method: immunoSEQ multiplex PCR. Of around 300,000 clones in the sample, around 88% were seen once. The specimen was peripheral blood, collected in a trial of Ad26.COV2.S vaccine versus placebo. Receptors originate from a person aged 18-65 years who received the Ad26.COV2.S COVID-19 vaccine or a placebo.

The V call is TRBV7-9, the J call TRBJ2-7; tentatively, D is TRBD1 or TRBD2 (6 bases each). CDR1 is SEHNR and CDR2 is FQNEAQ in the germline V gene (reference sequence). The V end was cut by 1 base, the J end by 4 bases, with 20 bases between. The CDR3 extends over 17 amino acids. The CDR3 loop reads CASSLVPLQGTQYEQYF. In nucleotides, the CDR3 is TGTGCCAGCAGCTTAGTTCCCTTGCAGGGGACTCAATACGAGCAGTACTTC.

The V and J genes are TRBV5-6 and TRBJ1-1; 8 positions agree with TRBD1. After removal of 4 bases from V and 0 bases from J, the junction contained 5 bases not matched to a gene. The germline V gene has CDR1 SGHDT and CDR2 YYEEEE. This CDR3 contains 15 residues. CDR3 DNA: TGTGCCAGCAGCCGGGGACAGGTGATGAACACTGAAGCTTTCTTT. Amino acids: CASSRGQVMNTEAFF.

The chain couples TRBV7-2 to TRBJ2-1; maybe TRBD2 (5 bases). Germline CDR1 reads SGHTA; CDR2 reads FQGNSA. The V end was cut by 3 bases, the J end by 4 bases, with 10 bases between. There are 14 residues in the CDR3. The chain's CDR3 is CASSLRVRYNEQFF. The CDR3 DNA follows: TGTGCCAGCAGCTTGAGGGTCAGATACAATGAGCAGTTCTTC.

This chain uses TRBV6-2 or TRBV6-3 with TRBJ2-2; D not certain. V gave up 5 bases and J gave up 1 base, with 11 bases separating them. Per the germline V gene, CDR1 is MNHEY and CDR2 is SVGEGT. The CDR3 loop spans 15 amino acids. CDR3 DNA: TGTGCCAGCAGTCCCCATCGCGGGAACACCGGGGAGCTGTTTTTT. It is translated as CASSPHRGNTGELFF.

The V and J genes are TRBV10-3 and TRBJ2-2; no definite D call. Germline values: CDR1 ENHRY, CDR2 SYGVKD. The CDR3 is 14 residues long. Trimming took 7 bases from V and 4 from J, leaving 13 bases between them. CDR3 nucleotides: TGTGCCATCACAGCAGGAGCGACCACCGGGGAGCTGTTTTTT. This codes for CAITAGATTGELFF.

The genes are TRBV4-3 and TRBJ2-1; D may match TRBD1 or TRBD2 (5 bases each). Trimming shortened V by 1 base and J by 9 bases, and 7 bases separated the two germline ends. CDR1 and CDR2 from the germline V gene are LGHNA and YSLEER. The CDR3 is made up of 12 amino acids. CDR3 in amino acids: CASSQVGTEQFF. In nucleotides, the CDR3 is TGCGCCAGCAGCCAAGTGGGGACTGAGCAGTTCTTC.

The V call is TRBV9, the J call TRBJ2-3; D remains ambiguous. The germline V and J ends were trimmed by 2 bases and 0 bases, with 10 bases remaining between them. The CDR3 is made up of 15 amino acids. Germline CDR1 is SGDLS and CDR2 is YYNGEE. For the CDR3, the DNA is TGTGCCAGCAGCGTGGCAGCGACTAGCACAGATACGCAGTATTTT. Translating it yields CASSVAATSTDTQYF.

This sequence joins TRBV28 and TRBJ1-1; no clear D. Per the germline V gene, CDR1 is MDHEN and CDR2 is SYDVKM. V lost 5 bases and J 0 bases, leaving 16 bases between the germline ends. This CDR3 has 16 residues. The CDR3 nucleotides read TGTGCCAGCAGTCCTCCTTCGAGTCTCCTGAACACTGAAGCTTTCTTT. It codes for CASSPPSSLLNTEAFF.

The CDR3 region has the DNA TGCGCCAGCAGTGCCTCTGGGACAGGGGGAGGCTACACCTTC. Amino acids: CASSASGTGGGYTF. V and J are TRBV10-2 and TRBJ1-2; 11 bases align to TRBD1. The germline V gene encodes CDR1 WSHSY and CDR2 SAAADI. V was pared by 4 bases and J by 8 bases, with 6 bases of the junction left unmatched. The CDR3 is 14 residues long.